This T cell receptor beta chain comes out of a study of cytomegalovirus exposure and HLA in healthy donors. The CDR3 extends over 14 amino acids. Germline assignment: CDR1 MNHNY and CDR2 SVGAGI (reference sequence). The V end was cut by 0 bases, the J end by 7 bases, with 13 bases between. Amplification used 60 Vbeta primers and 13 Jbeta primers. TCRdb's copy holds only in-frame clones and misses some; the assay was immunoSEQ multiplex PCR. This table holds about 190,000 clones, almost 75% found once. The sequenced sample consisted of PBMCs. The receptor was isolated from a woman aged 30 to 39 in good health and CMV-seropositive. The chain employs TRBV6-6 and TRBJ2-7, with D possibly matching TRBD1 (5 bases). The CDR3 sequence is CASSYSQVPREQYF. CDR3 sequence (DNA): TGTGCCAGCAGTTACTCACAGGTCCCCCGGGAGCAGTACTTC.